This TCR beta chain is drawn from a study of T cells in Graves' hyperthyroidism and ophthalmopathy. Study-wide results and caveats: Blood shared most expanded thyroid clonotypes above 0.001.

This clonotype was seen at least ten times. Its matching antigen is unknown. The source material, RNA transcripts, was used to amplify TCR beta CDR3 regions. RT-PCR in the first round (using the HTBI primer set) targeted the TCR CDR3. TCRdb ran MiXCR on the multiplex PCR reads and lists one entry per CDR3 protein. Altogether nearly 600,000 distinct CDR3 sequences are present, approximately 13% being singletons, with the ten largest covering around 5.4%. The CDR3 consists of 15 residues. The germline V gene encodes CDR1 KGHDR and CDR2 SFDVKD. The ends were cut back, 2 bases at V and 4 bases at J, with 13 bases in the middle.

The chain uses TRBV24-1 and TRBJ2-5; D might be TRBD2 (5 bases). This TCR came from a woman aged 30 to 39 with Graves' hyperthyroidism that later progressed to Graves' ophthalmopathy. The sequencing sample was made of blood. The CDR3 reads CATSDSLRAGETQYF. The CDR3 DNA reads TGTGCCACCAGTGATTCCCTTAGGGCGGGAGAGACCCAGTACTTC.